This T cell receptor (beta chain) came from a study of Tregs in tolerant kidney transplant recipients. Whole-study results and caveats: Few patients were studied, so findings need validation in larger groups.

Profiled with immunoSEQ multiplex PCR; TCRdb holds only in-frame clones, not every one. Its table records some 30,000 clones. Recipients received nonmyeloablative bone marrow transplants from related graft donors, with transient mixed chimerism. Unstimulated Tregs (CD4+CD25+CD127-) and CD4+CD25- non-Tregs were sorted from PBMCs. On this clone itself: Its antigen remains unidentified.

The source is a human patient who received a combined kidney and bone marrow transplant. T cells may partly derive from the graft donor. The sequencing used CD4+ T cells from blood (PBMCs), collected 24 months after the transplant.

The CDR3 bases that were read are TGCAGTGCGAACAGGGGAAAGGATCAGCCC. This translates into CSANRGKDQP. The entire CDR3 protein is CSANRGKDQPQHF. The V gene is TRBV20-1, the J gene TRBJ1-5, with 7 bases identical to TRBD1. The read falls 3 residues short of the CDR3 end, and the missing part is taken from the germline J gene. Germline V lookup: CDR1 DFQATT, CDR2 SNEGSKA (reference sequence). The CDR3 is made up of 13 amino acids. The ends lost 6 bases at V and 5 bases at J; junction bases unmatched: 7.